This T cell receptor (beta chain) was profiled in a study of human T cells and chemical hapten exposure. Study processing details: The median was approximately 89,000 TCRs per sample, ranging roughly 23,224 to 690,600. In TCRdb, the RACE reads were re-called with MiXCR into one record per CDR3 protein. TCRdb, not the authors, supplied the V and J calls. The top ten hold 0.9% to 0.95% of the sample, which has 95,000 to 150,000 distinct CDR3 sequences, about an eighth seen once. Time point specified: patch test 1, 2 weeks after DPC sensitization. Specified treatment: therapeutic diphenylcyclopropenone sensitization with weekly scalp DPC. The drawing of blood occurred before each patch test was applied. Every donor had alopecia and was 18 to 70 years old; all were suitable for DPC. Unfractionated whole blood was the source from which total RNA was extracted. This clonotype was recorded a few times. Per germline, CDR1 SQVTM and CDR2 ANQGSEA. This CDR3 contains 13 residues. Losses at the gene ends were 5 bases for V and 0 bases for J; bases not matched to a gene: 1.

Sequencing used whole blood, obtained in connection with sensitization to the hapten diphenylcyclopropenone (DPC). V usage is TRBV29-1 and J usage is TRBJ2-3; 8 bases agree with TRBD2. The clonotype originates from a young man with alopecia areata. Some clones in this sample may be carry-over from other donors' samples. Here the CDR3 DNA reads TGCAGCGTTTTAGCGGGGAGCACAGATACGCAGTATTTT. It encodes CSVLAGSTDTQYF.